A single sample is the source of the 10 T cell receptor beta chains below, sequenced in a study of shared clonotypes between healthy human individuals. Some clones are missing from TCRdb's copy, which holds only in-frame ones; the method was immunoSEQ multiplex PCR. The sample carries roughly 2.5 million clones, 85% to 95% recorded once. Sequencing was done on a sample of naive CD4+ T cells sorted from blood. The subset here: CD45RA+ positively selected. These receptors were taken from a man aged 18 to 35 in good health.

This CDR3 is CAWSRAFNEKLFF. The CDR3 DNA follows: TGTGCCTGGAGTCGGGCCTTTAATGAAAAACTGTTTTTT. This chain uses TRBV30 with TRBJ1-4, with D hard to call. The CDR3 is 13 amino acids. Trimming shortened V by 2 bases and J by 4 bases, and 8 bases separated the two germline ends. CDR1 is GTSNPN, CDR2 SVGIG, per germline (reference sequence).

The V call is TRBV5-8, the J call TRBJ2-5; a weak D match, TRBD1 (7 bases). Germline V gene lookup returns CDR1 SGHTS and CDR2 YDEGEE. V was cut by 3 bases and J by 1 base, with 13 bases left in between. The CDR3 length is 15 residues. The CDR3 DNA reads TGTGCCAGCAGCTCTCACAGGGGACTCCAAGAGACCCAGTACTTC. It codes for CASSSHRGLQETQYF. The full variable domain, in which reference TRBV5-8 and TRBJ2-5 provide the parts outside the CDR3, is EAGVTQSPTHLIKTRGQQATLRCSPISGHTSVYWYQQALGLGLQFLLWYDEGEERNRGNFPPRFSGRQFPNYSSELNVNALELEDSALYLCASSSHRGLQETQYFGPGTRLLVL.

J is TRBJ1-6 and V is TRBV30; D is perhaps TRBD1 (6 bases). The CDR3 has 14 residues. Germline V gene sequence: CDR1 GTSNPN, CDR2 SVGIG (reference sequence). Between the trimmed V and J ends, which lost 2 bases and 3 bases, there was a span of 8 bases. The CDR3 region has the DNA TGTGCCTGGAGTCGAGGGGGCTATAATTCACCCCTCCACTTT. Protein product: CAWSRGGYNSPLHF.

The chain uses TRBV10-3 and TRBJ1-3, with 7 bases lining up with TRBD1. Germline CDR1 reads ENHRY; CDR2 reads SYGVKD. CDR3 size: 14 residues. The trim removed 4 bases at V and 7 bases at J, leaving 7 bases unmatched. The CDR3 sequence is CAISGTGVYNTIYF. The CDR3 DNA follows: TGTGCCATCAGTGGTACAGGGGTGTACAACACCATATATTTT.

The gene calls are TRBV10-3 and TRBJ2-4, with 9 bases lining up with TRBD1. V lost 3 bases, J lost 0 bases, and 6 bases stayed unmatched. This CDR3 has 17 amino acids. Germline CDR1 reads ENHRY; CDR2 reads SYGVKD. Here the CDR3 DNA reads TGTGCCATCAGTGAAAGGACAGGGGATGGAGCCAAAAACATTCAGTACTTC. Translated: CAISERTGDGAKNIQYF.

This clone appeared a single time. The genes are TRBV11-2 and TRBJ2-3; perhaps TRBD2 as D (6 bases). The germline gives CDR1 SGHAT, CDR2 FQNNGV. Trimming took 0 bases from V and 5 from J, leaving 9 bases between them. The CDR3 is 14 amino acids. CDR3 loop: CASSLDGSLDTQYF. The DNA for the CDR3 is TGTGCCAGCAGCTTAGACGGGAGTTTAGATACGCAGTATTTT.

This clone has just one count. The chain recombines TRBV28 with TRBJ2-1; D is ambiguous. The CDR3 totals 15 residues. Per the germline V gene, CDR1 is MDHEN and CDR2 is SYDVKM. Between the trimmed V and J ends, which lost 2 bases and 5 bases, there was a span of 13 bases. The DNA of the CDR3 is TGTGCCAGCAGTTTAAGAAGAGGATTGCACAATGAGCAGTTCTTC. Its protein product is CASSLRRGLHNEQFF.

The chain joins TRBV19 to TRBJ2-1, with D possibly TRBD1 on 5 matching bases. CDR3 length equals 13 residues. V was pared by 6 bases and J by 3 bases, with 9 bases between. CDR1 LNHDA and CDR2 SQIVND come from the germline V gene (reference sequence). CDR3 residues: CASSSTVYNEQFF. DNA of the CDR3: TGTGCCAGTAGCTCGACAGTCTACAATGAGCAGTTCTTC. The variable domain in full, completed from reference TRBV19 and TRBJ2-1, reads DGGITQSPKYLFRKEGQNVTLSCEQNLNHDAMYWYRQDPGQGLRLIYYSQIVNDFQKGDIAEGYSVSREKKESFPLTVTSAQKNPTAFYLCASSSTVYNEQFFGPGTRLTVL.

CDR3 loop: CASSFRGRGEQFF. CDR3 sequence (DNA): TGTGCCAGCAGCTTCAGGGGGCGGGGTGAGCAGTTCTTC. The chain recombines TRBV7-2 with TRBJ2-1, with 8 bases lining up with TRBD1. V was pared by 3 bases and J by 9 bases, with 4 bases of the junction left unmatched. Germline V gene data show CDR1 as SGHTA and CDR2 as FQGNSA. The CDR3 runs to 13 residues.

The chain joins TRBV5-4 to TRBJ2-1; TRBD1 matches 9 bases. Germline V gene sequence: CDR1 SGHNT, CDR2 YYREEE (reference sequence). With V trimmed by 0 bases and J by 3 bases, 4 bases remained unmatched. The CDR3 consists of 16 residues. The CDR3 loop reads CASSLAGQGVYNEQFF. The CDR3 bases are TGTGCCAGCAGCTTGGCGGGACAGGGAGTCTACAATGAGCAGTTCTTC. The variable domain in full, with the rest retrieved from reference TRBV5-4 and TRBJ2-1, is ETGVTQSPTHLIKTRGQQVTLRCSSQSGHNTVSWYQQALGQGPQFIFQYYREEENGRGNFPPRFSGLQFPNYSSELNVNALELDDSALYLCASSLAGQGVYNEQFFGPGTRLTVL.